The subject of this entry is one T cell receptor (beta chain). Between the trimmed V and J ends, which lost 7 bases and 9 bases, there was a span of 22 bases. CDR3 length equals 15 residues. Germline lookup yields CDR1 ENHRY and CDR2 SYGVKD. The data derive from a study of blood T cell repertoires in COVID-19. At the level of the study: The samples span acute and convalescent COVID-19 from the United States, Italy and Spain. T cells, B-cell-depleted T cells, or PBMCs provided the cDNA or gDNA that served as material.

Generated by immunoSEQ multiplex PCR, the TCRdb table keeps only in-frame clones and is missing some. The sample has 80,000 to 100,000 clones, about 80% seen once. This chain links TRBV10-3 with TRBJ2-1; tentatively, D is TRBD1 (5 bases). This TCR was sampled from a man aged 70-80 years with active or convalescent COVID-19. Sequenced material: peripheral blood. The CDR3 spells CAINKNNRTRGEQFF. The CDR3, as DNA: TGTGCCATCAACAAGAATAACAGAACAAGGGGTGAGCAGTTCTTC.